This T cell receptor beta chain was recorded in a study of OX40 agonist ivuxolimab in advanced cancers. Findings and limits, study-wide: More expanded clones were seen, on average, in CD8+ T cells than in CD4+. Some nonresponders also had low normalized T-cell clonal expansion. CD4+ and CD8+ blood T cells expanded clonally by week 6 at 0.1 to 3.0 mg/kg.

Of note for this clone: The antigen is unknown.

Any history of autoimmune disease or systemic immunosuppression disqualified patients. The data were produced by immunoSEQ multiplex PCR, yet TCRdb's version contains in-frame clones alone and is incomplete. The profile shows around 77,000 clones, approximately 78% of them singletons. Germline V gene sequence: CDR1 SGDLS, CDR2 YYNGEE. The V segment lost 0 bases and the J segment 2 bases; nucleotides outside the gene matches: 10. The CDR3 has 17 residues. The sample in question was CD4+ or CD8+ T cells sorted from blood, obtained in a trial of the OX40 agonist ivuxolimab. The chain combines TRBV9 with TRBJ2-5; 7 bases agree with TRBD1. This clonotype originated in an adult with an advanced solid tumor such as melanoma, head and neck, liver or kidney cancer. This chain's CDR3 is CASSVDGWGRGQETQYF. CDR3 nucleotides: TGTGCCAGCAGCGTAGATGGGTGGGGCAGGGGGCAAGAGACCCAGTACTTC.